Below are 27 T cell receptor beta chains sequenced from a single sample in a study of CD8+CD57+ T cells in acquired aplastic anemia listed by TCRdb under 2018. These reads were obtained on an Illumina HiSeq 2000. TCR beta VDJ combination and CDR3 sequence profiling used genomic DNA as the template. TCRdb redid the processing of the public reads, applying fastp at Q25 and MiXCR, and retained in-frame beta chains. When rows share a CDR3 protein, they turn into one entry using the most common DNA and genes. In this sample the table shows fewer than 100,000 distinct CDR3 sequences, around 44% of which occur a single time. Together, the top ten hold approximately 61% of the sample. The sequenced sample was sorted CD4+, CD8+, or CD8+CD57+ T cells (not recorded which) from PBMCs. Every receptor here comes from a human donor in good health, serving as a control.

This clonotype occurred many times. V is TRBV2 and J is TRBJ1-4, with D perhaps matching TRBD1 (5 bases). Germline assignment: CDR1 SNHLY and CDR2 FYNNEI. V was shortened by 8 bases and J by 4 bases, with 11 bases between the two germline ends. The CDR3 runs to 13 residues. The DNA for the CDR3 is TGTGCCAGCCGCGGGGCTTATAATGAAAAACTGTTTTTT. Protein sequence: CASRGAYNEKLFF.

The V call is TRBV19, the J call TRBJ1-1; D is unresolved. The germline gives CDR1 LNHDA, CDR2 SQIVND (reference sequence). V shed 3 bases and J shed 2 bases, with 7 bases lying between them. This CDR3 spans 13 amino acids. CDR3 bases: TGTGCCAGTAGTATTACCGATAACACTGAAGCTTTCTTT. Amino acid sequence: CASSITDNTEAFF.

This chain links TRBV25-1 with TRBJ2-3; D uncertain. The CDR3 totals 10 residues. Germline V gene data show CDR1 as MGHDK and CDR2 as SYGVNS. Between the trimmed V and J ends, which lost 11 bases and 1 base, there was a span of 4 bases. Here the CDR3 reads CALGTDTQYF. CDR3 sequence (DNA): TGTGCCTTAGGCACAGATACGCAGTATTTT.

The table lists this clonotype with a few counts. The chain combines TRBV10-3 with TRBJ1-5, with D hard to call. Trimming removed 3 bases from V and 3 bases from J, with 12 bases in between. Germline CDR1 and CDR2: ENHRY and SYGVKD. CDR3 length: 15 amino acids. This CDR3 is CAISEKGSNNQPQHF. The CDR3 bases are TGTGCCATCAGTGAAAAGGGCAGTAACAATCAGCCCCAGCATTTT.

This sequence joins TRBV25-1 and TRBJ2-3; 8 bases align to TRBD1. With 11 bases clipped from V and 2 bases from J, the junction kept 12 bases outside the gene matches. Per germline, CDR1 MGHDK and CDR2 SYGVNS. CDR3 size: 15 residues. The CDR3 DNA reads TGTGCCTGGGGCGCAGGGGGCGGACTCACAGATACGCAGTATTTT. This sequence encodes CAWGAGGGLTDTQYF.

This clonotype turned up a few times. This may stem from a read error, because a much larger clone lies one nucleotide away. The rearrangement uses TRBV27 and TRBJ1-6, with D hard to call. The CDR3 runs to 13 residues. V was clipped by 0 bases and J by 12 bases, with 9 bases between them. CDR1 and CDR2 from the germline V gene are MNHEY and SMNVEV (reference sequence). The DNA for the CDR3 is TGTGCCAGCAGTTTATCGGGCGTCCAACCCCTCCACTTT. Protein sequence: CASSLSGVQPLHF.

This clonotype appeared many times. The chain joins TRBV6-1 to TRBJ2-7; 7 bases agree with TRBD1. CDR3 length equals 13 residues. V lost 8 bases to trimming and J lost 2 bases; unmatched junction nucleotides: 6. Germline values: CDR1 MNHNS, CDR2 SASEGT. CDR3 coding DNA: TGTGCCAGCTCCGGGACAGAGACCTACGAGCAGTACTTC. Translating it yields CASSGTETYEQYF.

V usage is TRBV7-9 and J usage is TRBJ2-5; perhaps TRBD1 as D (6 bases). The ends were cut back, 5 bases at V and 7 bases at J, with 11 bases in the middle. The CDR3 runs to 12 residues. Germline assignment: CDR1 SEHNR and CDR2 FQNEAQ (reference sequence). The CDR3 bases are TGTGCCAGCAGCCACGACAGGTCGACCCAGTACTTC. As protein: CASSHDRSTQYF.

Regarding this clonotype: This may be a read error, as it is one base from a much larger clone. The J gene is TRBJ2-7, the V gene TRBV6-1; no clear D gene. The CDR3 runs 15 residues. Germline V gene sequence: CDR1 MNHNS, CDR2 SASEGT. The CDR3 sequence: CAGSQDSTTAYERYF. The CDR3 DNA sequence: TGTGCCGGCAGTCAAGACTCCACCACCGCCTACGAGCGGTACTTC.

The rearrangement links TRBV10-1 to TRBJ2-1; D may be TRBD2 (5 bases). V was pared by 7 bases and J by 6 bases, with 13 bases between. This CDR3 region has 13 residues. Per the germline V gene, CDR1 is WNHNN and CDR2 is SYGVQD (reference sequence). The CDR3 nucleotides are TGCGCCAGCACGATCGACCGGGGCAATGAGCAGTTCTTC. Protein: CASTIDRGNEQFF.

This clonotype was picked up a small number of times. J is TRBJ1-2 and V is TRBV24-1; TRBD1 matches 8 bases. V lost 5 bases and J lost 3; bases outside the gene matches: 7. This CDR3 has 15 amino acids. Germline CDR1 KGHDR, CDR2 SFDVKD. DNA for the CDR3: TGTGCCACCAGTGGCCCGGACAGGGCCCACTATGGCTACACCTTC. Protein product: CATSGPDRAHYGYTF.

This clonotype was found many times. V gene TRBV19 combines with J gene TRBJ2-2, with D possibly TRBD1 on 6 matching bases. V lost 6 bases to trimming and J lost 1 base, with 12 bases between them. The CDR3 totals 15 residues. The germline V gene encodes CDR1 LNHDA and CDR2 SQIVND (reference sequence). The CDR3 sequence: CASSTLDRNTGELFF. The DNA of the CDR3 is TGTGCCAGTAGCACATTGGACAGGAACACCGGGGAGCTGTTTTTT.

The chain couples TRBV15 to TRBJ1-2; tentative D call: TRBD1 (5 bases). In germline, CDR1 is LNHNV, CDR2 YYDKDF (reference sequence). The CDR3 runs to 17 residues. V was pared by 3 bases and J by 1 base, with 18 bases between. The CDR3, as DNA: TGTGCCACCAGCAGCTCCGGGGCCACCGAAATTAACTATGGCTACACCTTC. Protein: CATSSSGATEINYGYTF.

To note about this clonotype: An end of the junction differs from the germline gene, which may be a read error. In nucleotides, the CDR3 is TGCAGCGTTGAAGACCTCAACTTT. Its translation: CSVEDLNF. The rearrangement joins TRBV29-1 to TRBJ1-6; D is uncertain. Germline CDR1 and CDR2: SQVTM and ANQGSEA. The CDR3 loop spans 8 amino acids.

The chain carries TRBV29-1 and TRBJ1-1, with D unresolved. Looked up from germline, CDR1 is SQVTM and CDR2 is ANQGSEA. The CDR3 length is 13 residues. Trimming cost V 5 bases and J 1 base, with 11 bases left between them. The CDR3, as DNA: TGCAGCGTTATGACGGTAGCGAACACTGAAGCTTTCTTT. This translates into CSVMTVANTEAFF.

This clonotype was seen once. DNA of the CDR3: TGCGCCAGCAGCCTAGGGACAGTTAACACTGAAGCTTTCTTT. Translating gives CASSLGTVNTEAFF. This chain uses TRBV5-1 with TRBJ1-1; 7 positions agree with TRBD1. The CDR3 runs 14 residues. V was clipped by 4 bases and J by 2 bases; unmatched bases: 5. Germline values: CDR1 SGHRS, CDR2 YFSETQ.

This clonotype has more than one count but fewer than ten. This chain joins TRBV4-1 and TRBJ2-1; a possible D gene is TRBD1 (6 bases). The CDR3 has 13 amino acids. V lost 3 bases and J 9 bases, leaving 12 bases between the germline ends. The germline CDR1 and CDR2 sequences are MGHRA and YSYEKL. CDR3 region: CASSQKQGVEQFF. The CDR3 DNA is TGCGCCAGCAGCCAGAAACAGGGAGTTGAGCAGTTCTTC.

This sequence joins TRBV5-8 and TRBJ2-7; D perhaps matches TRBD1 (6 bases). CDR3 length: 14 amino acids. The germline gives CDR1 SGHTS, CDR2 YDEGEE. Trimming left V 6 bases short and J 0 bases short, with 13 bases between. For the CDR3, the DNA is TGTGCCAGCAACCCGGACAGAAGCTCCTACGAGCAGTACTTC. Residues: CASNPDRSSYEQYF.

The chain uses TRBV10-1 and TRBJ2-7; either TRBD1 or TRBD2 may supply D (5 bases each). V was cut by 4 bases and J by 1 base, with 17 bases left in between. Germline CDR1 and CDR2: WNHNN and SYGVQD (reference sequence). The CDR3 has 16 residues. The DNA for the CDR3 is TGCGCCAGCAGTGGCTTTCTCCGGGACCGGTCCTACGAGCAGTACTTC. Its protein product is CASSGFLRDRSYEQYF.

In its sample, this clonotype was seen a few times. V usage is TRBV5-4 and J usage is TRBJ2-7, with TRBD2 as a possible D gene (6 bases). The CDR3 consists of 16 residues. V lost 4 bases and J 2 bases, leaving 19 bases between the germline ends. Germline CDR1 and CDR2: SGHNT and YYREEE (reference sequence). DNA of the CDR3: TGTGCCAGCAGCACGGGGGACTTGCAGTCCCCCTACGAGCAGTACTTC. Residues: CASSTGDLQSPYEQYF.

CDR3 sequence: CASSLGGGGPFYNEQFF. CDR3 bases: TGTGCCAGCAGCTTAGGAGGAGGGGGCCCTTTCTACAATGAGCAGTTCTTC. This sequence joins TRBV11-2 and TRBJ2-1, with D perhaps TRBD1 (7 bases). V dropped 1 base and J dropped 3 bases, with 16 bases sitting between them. In germline, CDR1 is SGHAT, CDR2 FQNNGV. The CDR3 is 17 residues long.

There are a few counts of this clonotype. The V and J genes are TRBV30 and TRBJ1-2, with D possibly being TRBD1 (6 bases). This CDR3 is built from 14 residues. Trimming removed 4 bases from V and 2 bases from J, with 14 bases in between. CDR1 and CDR2 (germline): GTSNPN, SVGIG (reference sequence). Here the CDR3 reads CAWTVEGVNYGYTF. The CDR3 DNA reads TGTGCCTGGACCGTAGAGGGGGTGAACTATGGCTACACCTTC.

The V call is TRBV5-4, the J call TRBJ1-1, with TRBD1 as a possible D gene (6 bases). The V and J ends lost 2 bases and 4 bases respectively, with 12 bases between them. CDR1 is SGHNT and CDR2 is YYREEE in the germline V gene (reference sequence). CDR3 length: 14 residues. CDR3 in DNA: TGTGCCAGCAGCTTTGGGGGAGGGGGCACTGAAGCTTTCTTT. Protein: CASSFGGGGTEAFF. The full variable domain, its missing parts supplied by reference TRBV5-4 and TRBJ1-1, is ETGVTQSPTHLIKTRGQQVTLRCSSQSGHNTVSWYQQALGQGPQFIFQYYREEENGRGNFPPRFSGLQFPNYSSELNVNALELDDSALYLCASSFGGGGTEAFFGQGTRLTVV.

Many counts were recorded for this clonotype. The rearrangement joins TRBV25-1 to TRBJ1-2; possibly TRBD1 for D (5 bases). The ends were cut back, 3 bases at V and 1 base at J, with 12 bases in the middle. CDR1 is MGHDK and CDR2 is SYGVNS in the germline V gene. This CDR3 spans 15 amino acids. CDR3 sequence (DNA): TGTGCCAGCAGTGAGATTGGGGACCTTAACTATGGCTACACCTTC. Protein sequence: CASSEIGDLNYGYTF.

This clonotype was recorded at least ten times. Its ends do not fully match the called genes, so a read error is possible. The chain recombines TRBV12-3 or TRBV12-4 with TRBJ2-7, with 7 bases that match TRBD1. The CDR3 covers 16 residues. The CDR3: CASTLPSGTAPQEQYF. The CDR3 bases are TGTGCCAGCACTTTACCCTCCGGGACAGCCCCTCAAGAGCAGTACTTC.

This clonotype was detected ten times or more. The V call is TRBV24-1, the J call TRBJ2-2; D is uncertain. Germline CDR1 is KGHDR and CDR2 is SFDVKD. This CDR3 comprises 9 residues. The CDR3 loop is CANTGELFF. The CDR3 nucleotides read TGTGCGAACACCGGGGAGCTGTTTTTT.

The chain employs TRBV6-2 or TRBV6-3 and TRBJ1-6; no firm D call. The CDR3 extends over 14 amino acids. V shed 2 bases and J shed 8 bases, with 10 bases lying between them. CDR1 is MNHEY, CDR2 SVGEGT, per germline. CDR3 sequence (DNA): TGTGCCAGCAGTTACGGTTTCAGTGATTCACCCCTCCACTTT. The encoded protein is CASSYGFSDSPLHF.